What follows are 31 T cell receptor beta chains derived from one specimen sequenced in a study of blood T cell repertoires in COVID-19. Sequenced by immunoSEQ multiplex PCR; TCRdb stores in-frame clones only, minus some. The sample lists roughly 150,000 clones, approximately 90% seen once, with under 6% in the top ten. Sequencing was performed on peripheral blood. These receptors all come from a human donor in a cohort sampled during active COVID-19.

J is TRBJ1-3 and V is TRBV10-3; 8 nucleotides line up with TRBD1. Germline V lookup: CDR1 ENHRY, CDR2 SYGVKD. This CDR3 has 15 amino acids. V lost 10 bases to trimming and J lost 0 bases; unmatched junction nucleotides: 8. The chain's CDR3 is CATFGQGSSGNTIYF. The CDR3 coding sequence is TGTGCCACGTTCGGACAGGGCAGCTCTGGAAACACCATATATTTT.

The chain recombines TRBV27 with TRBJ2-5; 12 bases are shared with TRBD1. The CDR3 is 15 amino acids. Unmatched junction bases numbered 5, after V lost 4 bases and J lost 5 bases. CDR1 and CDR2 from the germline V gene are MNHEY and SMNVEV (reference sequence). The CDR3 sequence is CASSSGQGAGETQYF. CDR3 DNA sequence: TGTGCCAGCAGTTCGGGACAGGGGGCCGGCGAGACCCAGTACTTC.

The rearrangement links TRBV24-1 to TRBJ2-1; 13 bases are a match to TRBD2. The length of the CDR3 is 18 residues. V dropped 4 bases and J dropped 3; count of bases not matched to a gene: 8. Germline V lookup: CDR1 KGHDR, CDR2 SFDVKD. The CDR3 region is CATSDPKGTSGNYNEQFF. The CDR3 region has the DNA TGTGCCACCAGTGACCCAAAAGGGACTAGCGGGAACTACAATGAGCAGTTCTTC.

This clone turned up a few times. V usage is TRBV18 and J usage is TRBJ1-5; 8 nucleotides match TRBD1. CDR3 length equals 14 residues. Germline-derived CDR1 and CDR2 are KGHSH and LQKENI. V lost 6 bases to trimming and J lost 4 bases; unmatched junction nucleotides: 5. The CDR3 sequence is CASSWDRRNQPQHF. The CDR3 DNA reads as TGTGCCAGCTCGTGGGACAGGAGAAATCAGCCCCAGCATTTT.

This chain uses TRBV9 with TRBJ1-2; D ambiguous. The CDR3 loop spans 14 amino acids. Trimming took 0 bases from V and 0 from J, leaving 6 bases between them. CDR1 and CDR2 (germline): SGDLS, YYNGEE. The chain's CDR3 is CASSVGAANYGYTF. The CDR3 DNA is TGTGCCAGCAGCGTAGGGGCAGCTAACTATGGCTACACCTTC.

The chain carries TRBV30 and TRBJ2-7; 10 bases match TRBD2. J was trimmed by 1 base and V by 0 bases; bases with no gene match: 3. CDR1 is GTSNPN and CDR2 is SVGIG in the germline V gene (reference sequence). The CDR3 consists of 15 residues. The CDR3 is CAWSVVAGGSYEQYF. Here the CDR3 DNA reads TGTGCCTGGAGTGTAGTAGCGGGGGGATCCTACGAGCAGTACTTC.

CDR3 loop: CASSEQGGHGYTF. Here the CDR3 DNA reads TGTGCCAGCAGTGAACAGGGAGGGCATGGCTACACCTTC. The chain recombines TRBV6-4 with TRBJ1-2, with D perhaps TRBD1 (6 bases). Germline values: CDR1 MRHNA, CDR2 SNTAGT. This CDR3 spans 13 amino acids. The V gene lost 3 bases and the J gene lost 6 bases, with 11 bases spanning the gap.

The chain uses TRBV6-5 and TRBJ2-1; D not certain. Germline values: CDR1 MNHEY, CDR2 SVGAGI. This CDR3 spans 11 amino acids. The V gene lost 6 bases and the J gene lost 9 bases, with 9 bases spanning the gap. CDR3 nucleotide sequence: TGTGCCAGCAGAGGAGAGTTTGAGCAGTTCTTC. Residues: CASRGEFEQFF.

DNA for the CDR3: TGCGCCAGCAGCCCGGGGGAATATAGCAATCAGCCCCAGCATTTT. Its translation: CASSPGEYSNQPQHF. This rearrangement joins TRBV5-1 to TRBJ1-5; tentative D call: TRBD1 (5 bases). In germline, CDR1 is SGHRS, CDR2 YFSETQ. V was pared by 4 bases and J by 0 bases, with 11 bases between. CDR3 size: 15 residues.

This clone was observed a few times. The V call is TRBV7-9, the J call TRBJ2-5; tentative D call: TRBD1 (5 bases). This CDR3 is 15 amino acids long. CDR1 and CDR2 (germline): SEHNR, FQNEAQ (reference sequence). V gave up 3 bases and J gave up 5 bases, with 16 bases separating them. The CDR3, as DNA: TGTGCCAGCAGCTTGGGGTCAGGGTCGGTCGAGACCCAGTACTTC. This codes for CASSLGSGSVETQYF.

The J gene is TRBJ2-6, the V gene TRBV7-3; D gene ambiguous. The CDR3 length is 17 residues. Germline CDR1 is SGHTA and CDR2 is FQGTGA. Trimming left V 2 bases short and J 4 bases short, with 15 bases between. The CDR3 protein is CASSLLPGRPGANVLTF. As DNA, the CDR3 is TGTGCCAGCAGCTTACTCCCGGGTCGGCCGGGGGCCAACGTCCTGACTTTC.

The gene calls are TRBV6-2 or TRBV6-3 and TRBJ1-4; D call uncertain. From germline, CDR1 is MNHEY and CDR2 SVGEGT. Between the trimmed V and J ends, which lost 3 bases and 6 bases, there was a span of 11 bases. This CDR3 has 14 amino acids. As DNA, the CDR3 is TGTGCCAGCAGTTATTCCACTGTTGATGAAAAACTGTTTTTT. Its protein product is CASSYSTVDEKLFF.

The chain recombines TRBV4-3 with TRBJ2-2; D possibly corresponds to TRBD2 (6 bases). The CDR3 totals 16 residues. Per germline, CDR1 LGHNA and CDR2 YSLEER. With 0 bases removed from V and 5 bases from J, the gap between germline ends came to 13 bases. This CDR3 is CASSQDWLGRTGELFF. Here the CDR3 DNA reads TGCGCCAGCAGCCAAGATTGGCTGGGGAGGACCGGGGAGCTGTTTTTT.

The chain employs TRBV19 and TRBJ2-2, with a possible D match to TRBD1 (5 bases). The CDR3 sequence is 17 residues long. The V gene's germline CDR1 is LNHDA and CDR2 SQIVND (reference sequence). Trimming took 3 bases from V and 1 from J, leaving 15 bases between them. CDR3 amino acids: CASSILRGQGNTGELFF. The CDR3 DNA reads TGTGCCAGTAGTATCCTCCGAGGTCAGGGGAACACCGGGGAGCTGTTTTTT.

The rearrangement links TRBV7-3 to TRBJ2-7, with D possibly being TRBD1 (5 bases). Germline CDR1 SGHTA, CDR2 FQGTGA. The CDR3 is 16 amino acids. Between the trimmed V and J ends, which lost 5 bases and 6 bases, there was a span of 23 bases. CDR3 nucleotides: TGTGCCAGCAGCCCAGACTCAAACAGGTATCTCAGCGAGCAGTACTTC. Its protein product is CASSPDSNRYLSEQYF.

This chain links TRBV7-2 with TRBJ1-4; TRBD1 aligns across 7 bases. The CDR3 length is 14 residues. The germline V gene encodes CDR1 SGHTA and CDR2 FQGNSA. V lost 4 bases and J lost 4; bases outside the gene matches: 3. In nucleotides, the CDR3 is TGTGCCAGCAGCTCACGACAGGGTAATGAAAAACTGTTTTTT. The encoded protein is CASSSRQGNEKLFF.

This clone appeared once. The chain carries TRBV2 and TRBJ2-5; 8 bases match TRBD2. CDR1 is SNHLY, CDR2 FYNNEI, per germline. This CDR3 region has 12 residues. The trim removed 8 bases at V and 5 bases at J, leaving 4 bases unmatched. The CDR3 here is CASRGGDETQYF. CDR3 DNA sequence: TGTGCCAGCCGGGGGGGGGACGAGACCCAGTACTTC.

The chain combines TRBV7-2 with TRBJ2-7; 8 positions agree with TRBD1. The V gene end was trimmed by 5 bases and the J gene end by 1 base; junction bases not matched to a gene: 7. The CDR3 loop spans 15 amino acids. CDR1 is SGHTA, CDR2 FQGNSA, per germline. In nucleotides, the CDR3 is TGTGCCAGCAGCGAGGACAGGGCCGGGTCCTACGAGCAGTACTTC. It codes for CASSEDRAGSYEQYF.

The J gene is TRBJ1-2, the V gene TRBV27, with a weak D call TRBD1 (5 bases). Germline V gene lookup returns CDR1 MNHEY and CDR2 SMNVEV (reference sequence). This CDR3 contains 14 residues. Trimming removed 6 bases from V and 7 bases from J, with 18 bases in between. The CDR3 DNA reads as TGTGCCAGCAGCGGGACTCCGGGATCCTCTGGCTACACCTTC. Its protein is CASSGTPGSSGYTF.

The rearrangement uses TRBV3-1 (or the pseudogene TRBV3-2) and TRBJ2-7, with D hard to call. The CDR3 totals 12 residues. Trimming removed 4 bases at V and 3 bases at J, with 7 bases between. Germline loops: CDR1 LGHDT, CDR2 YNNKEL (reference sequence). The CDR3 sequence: CASSRANYEQYF. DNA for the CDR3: TGTGCCAGCAGCCGCGCCAACTACGAGCAGTACTTC.

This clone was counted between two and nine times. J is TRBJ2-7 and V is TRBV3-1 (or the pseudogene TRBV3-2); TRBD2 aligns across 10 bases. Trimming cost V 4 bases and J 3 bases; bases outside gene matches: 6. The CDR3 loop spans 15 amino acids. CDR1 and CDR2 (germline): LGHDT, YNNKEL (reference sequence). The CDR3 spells CASSPRSSGGYEQYF. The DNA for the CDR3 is TGTGCCAGCAGCCCCCGTTCTAGCGGGGGCTACGAGCAGTACTTC.

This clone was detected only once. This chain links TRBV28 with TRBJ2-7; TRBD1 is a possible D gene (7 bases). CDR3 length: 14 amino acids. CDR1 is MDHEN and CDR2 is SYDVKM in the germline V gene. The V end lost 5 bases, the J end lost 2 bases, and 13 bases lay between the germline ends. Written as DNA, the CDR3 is TGTGCCAGCAGTGGAGGGGGCGATCCCTACGAGCAGTACTTC. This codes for CASSGGGDPYEQYF.

Here the CDR3 DNA reads TGTGCCAGCAGCTTAGCAGGGGGCAGTGGCTACACCTTC. It translates to CASSLAGGSGYTF. The rearrangement uses TRBV11-2 and TRBJ1-2, with 8 bases matching TRBD1. CDR1 SGHAT and CDR2 FQNNGV come from the germline V gene. With 1 base clipped from V and 7 bases from J, the junction kept 2 bases outside the gene matches. The CDR3 runs 13 residues.

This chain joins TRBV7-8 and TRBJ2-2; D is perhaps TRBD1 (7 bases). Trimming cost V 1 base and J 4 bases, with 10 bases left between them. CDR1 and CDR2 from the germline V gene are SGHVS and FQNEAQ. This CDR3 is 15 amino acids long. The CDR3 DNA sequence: TGTGCCAGCAGCTTAGTGCAGGGGGGCACCGGGGAGCTGTTTTTT. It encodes CASSLVQGGTGELFF.

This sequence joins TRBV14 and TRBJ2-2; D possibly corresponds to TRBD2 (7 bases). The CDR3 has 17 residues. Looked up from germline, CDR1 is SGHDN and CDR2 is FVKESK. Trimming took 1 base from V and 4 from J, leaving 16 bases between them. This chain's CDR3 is CASSQVGGPRRTGELFF. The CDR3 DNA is TGTGCCAGCAGCCAAGTGGGGGGGCCGAGGCGCACCGGGGAGCTGTTTTTT.

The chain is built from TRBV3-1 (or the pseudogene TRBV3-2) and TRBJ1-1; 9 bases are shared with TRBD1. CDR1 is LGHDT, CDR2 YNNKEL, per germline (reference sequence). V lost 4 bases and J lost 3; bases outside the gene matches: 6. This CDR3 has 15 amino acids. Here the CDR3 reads CASSLTRQGDTEAFF. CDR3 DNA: TGTGCCAGCAGCCTAACTAGACAGGGGGACACTGAAGCTTTCTTT.

The CDR3 nucleotides read TGTGCCAGCAGCATTAGCGGGGGGGACGAGACCCAGTACTTC. Protein sequence: CASSISGGDETQYF. V is TRBV7-9 and J is TRBJ2-5, with TRBD2 matching 11 bases. Germline CDR1 reads SEHNR; CDR2 reads FQNEAQ (reference sequence). CDR3 length: 14 amino acids. Trimming at V came to 5 bases and at J to 5 bases, leaving 4 bases not matched to a gene.

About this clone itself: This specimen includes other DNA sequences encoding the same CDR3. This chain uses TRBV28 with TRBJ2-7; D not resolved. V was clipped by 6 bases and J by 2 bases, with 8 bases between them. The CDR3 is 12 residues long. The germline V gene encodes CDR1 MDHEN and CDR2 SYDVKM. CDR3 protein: CASSPGAYEQYF. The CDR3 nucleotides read TGTGCCAGCAGCCCCGGTGCCTACGAGCAGTACTTC.

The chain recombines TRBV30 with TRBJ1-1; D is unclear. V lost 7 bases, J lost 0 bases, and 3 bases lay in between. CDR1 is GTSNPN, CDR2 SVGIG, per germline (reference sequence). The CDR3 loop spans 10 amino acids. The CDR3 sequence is CAFMNTEAFF. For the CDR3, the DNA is TGTGCCTTTATGAACACTGAAGCTTTCTTT.

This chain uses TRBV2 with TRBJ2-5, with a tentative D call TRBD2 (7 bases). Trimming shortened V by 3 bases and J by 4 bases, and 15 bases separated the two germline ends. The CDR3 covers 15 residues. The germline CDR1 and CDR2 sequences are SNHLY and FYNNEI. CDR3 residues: CASSDGGQAGETQYF. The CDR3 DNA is TGTGCCAGCAGTGACGGGGGGCAAGCGGGAGAGACCCAGTACTTC.

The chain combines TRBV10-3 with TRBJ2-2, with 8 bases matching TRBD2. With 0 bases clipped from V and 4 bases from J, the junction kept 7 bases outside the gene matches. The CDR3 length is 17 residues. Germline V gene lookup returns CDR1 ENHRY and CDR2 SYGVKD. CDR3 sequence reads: CAISESTGGRGTGELFF. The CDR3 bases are TGTGCCATCAGTGAGTCGACGGGGGGGCGAGGCACCGGGGAGCTGTTTTTT.